These T cell receptor beta chains were read from a single sample in a study of Tregs in tolerant kidney transplant recipients. Assay used: immunoSEQ multiplex PCR; TCRdb lists only in-frame clones, some missing. This repertoire shows about 240,000 clones, about four fifths found once; its top ten account for about 0.64%. Material for sequencing was CD4+ T cells from blood. The receptor source for this set is a human donor in good health. Each CDR3 is given with its conserved first and last residue. The D gene is left open where the match is weak. Size values are once, few and many counts, or a class for expanded clones, and some rows have none.

size | D | J | V | CDR3 | DNA
NA | TRBD2 | TRBJ2-2 | TRBV19 | CASRPTSLNTGELFF | TGTGCCAGTAGACCGACTAGCCTGAACACCGGGGAGCTGTTTTTT
NA | TRBD1 | TRBJ2-7 | TRBV5-4 | CASSTAGQGKYEQYF | TGTGCCAGCAGCACCGCCGGACAGGGGAAATACGAGCAGTACTTC
NA | NA | TRBJ1-5 | TRBV12-5 | CASGLTGNQPQHF | TGTGCTAGTGGTTTGACGGGAAATCAGCCCCAGCATTTT
NA | TRBD2 | TRBJ2-3 | TRBV4-1 | CAASGGATDTQYF | TGCGCCGCCTCCGGGGGGGCCACAGATACGCAGTATTTT
NA | NA | TRBJ2-7 | TRBV6-6 | CASSYGGSPYEQYF | TGTGCCAGCAGTTACGGGGGTTCACCCTACGAGCAGTACTTC
NA | NA | TRBJ1-1 | TRBV2 | CASSIERGNTEAFF | TGTGCCAGCAGCATTGAGAGGGGAAACACTGAAGCTTTCTTT
NA | TRBD1 | TRBJ1-6 | TRBV2 | CASSLDRGYSPLHF | TGTGCCAGCAGCTTAGACAGGGGATATTCACCCCTCCACTTT
NA | NA | TRBJ1-2 | TRBV7-9 | CASSFRQSRGYTF | TGTGCCAGCAGCTTCAGACAGTCCCGAGGCTACACCTTC
NA | NA | TRBJ1-1 | TRBV5-4 | CASSLEGSSRAFF | TGTGCCAGCAGCTTGGAGGGGAGCTCTCGAGCTTTCTTT
NA | NA | TRBJ2-5 | TRBV5-1 | CASSLGRGNQETQYF | TGCGCCAGCAGCTTAGGTCGGGGGAACCAAGAGACCCAGTACTTC
NA | TRBD1 | TRBJ2-5 | TRBV6-5 | CASTGTGYQETQYF | TGTGCCAGTACCGGGACAGGGTACCAAGAGACCCAGTACTTC
NA | NA | TRBJ1-1 | TRBV30 | CAWSGKPVGAFF | TGTGCCTGGAGTGGGAAACCGGTAGGTGCTTTCTTT
NA | TRBD1 | TRBJ1-2 | TRBV19 | CASNDRGHGYTF | TGTGCCAGTAACGACAGGGGGCATGGCTACACCTTC
NA | NA | TRBJ2-3 | TRBV10-1 | CASSKRTIFLDTQYF | TGCGCCAGCAGTAAAAGGACCATCTTTCTGGATACGCAGTATTTT
few | NA | TRBJ1-1 | TRBV4-1 | CASSQEGSNMYEAFF | TGCGCCAGCAGCCAAGAAGGTTCGAACATGTATGAAGCTTTCTTT
NA | TRBD1 | TRBJ1-5 | TRBV7-9 | CASSPSGQAPSQPQHF | TGTGCCAGCAGCCCAAGCGGACAGGCGCCAAGTCAGCCCCAGCATTTT
NA | NA | TRBJ1-1 | TRBV6-5 | CASSKGGWNTEAFF | TGTGCCAGCAGCAAAGGAGGGTGGAACACTGAAGCTTTCTTT
NA | TRBD1 | TRBJ2-5 | TRBV2 | CASSSGTGQTQYF | TGTGCCAGCAGTTCCGGGACAGGGCAGACCCAGTACTTC
NA | NA | TRBJ1-1 | TRBV2 | CASTTDRNTEAFF | TGTGCCAGCACTACGGACCGAAACACTGAAGCTTTCTTT
NA | NA | TRBJ2-3 | TRBV4-1 | CASSQDERRTDTQYF | TGCGCCAGCAGCCAAGATGAACGGCGCACAGATACGCAGTATTTT
NA | NA | TRBJ1-2 | TRBV6-1 | CASSEAVTQGNYGYTF | TGTGCCAGCAGTGAAGCAGTCACGCAGGGGAACTATGGCTACACCTTC
NA | NA | TRBJ1-5 | TRBV19 | CASSIRRGDNQPQHF | TGTGCCAGTAGTATAAGGAGGGGGGACAATCAGCCCCAGCATTTT
NA | TRBD1 | TRBJ1-1 | TRBV5-6 | CASSSPGQGHTEAFF | TGTGCCAGCAGCTCGCCGGGACAGGGACACACTGAAGCTTTCTTT
NA | NA | TRBJ1-4 | TRBV9 | CASSPRGQGFSVGEKLFF | TGTGCCAGCAGCCCCCGGGGCCAGGGGTTTTCGGTCGGTGAAAAACTGTTTTTT
NA | NA | TRBJ2-2 | TRBV7-3 | CASSDSYSQVSKGELFF | TGTGCCAGCAGCGACTCTTACTCCCAGGTTTCAAAGGGGGAGCTGTTTTTT
NA | NA | TRBJ2-3 | TRBV27 | CASGRGHTDTQYF | TGTGCCAGCGGGAGGGGACACACAGATACGCAGTATTTT
NA | TRBD1 | TRBJ2-1 | TRBV7-3 | CASSSGTGIYNEQFF | TGTGCCAGCAGCTCGGGGACAGGGATCTACAATGAGCAGTTCTTC
NA | TRBD1 | TRBJ1-4 | TRBV6-6 | CASSRTGLNEKLFF | TGTGCCAGCAGCCGGACAGGGTTGAATGAAAAACTGTTTTTT
NA | TRBD1 | TRBJ2-1 | TRBV7-6 | CASSSQVPGQVYNEQFF | TGTGCCAGCAGCTCCCAGGTCCCGGGACAGGTTTACAATGAGCAGTTCTTC
NA | TRBD2 | TRBJ2-4 | TRBV2 | CAGGGAKNIQYF | TGTGCCGGGGGAGGGGCCAAAAACATTCAGTACTTC
few | NA | TRBJ1-2 | TRBV6-6 | CASSQGTNYGYTF | TGTGCCAGCAGCCAGGGGACTAACTATGGCTACACCTTC
NA | NA | TRBJ2-1 | TRBV14 | CASSKLGLITYNEQFF | TGTGCCAGCAGCAAACTAGGACTCATTACCTACAATGAGCAGTTCTTC
few | TRBD1 | TRBJ1-5 | TRBV19 | CASIDRGNQPQHF | TGTGCCAGTATCGACAGGGGCAATCAGCCCCAGCATTTT
once | NA | TRBJ2-5 | TRBV6-4 | CASRPTITFQETQYF | TGTGCCAGCAGGCCCACGATTACCTTCCAAGAGACCCAGTACTTC
NA | NA | TRBJ2-7 | TRBV7-8 | CASSLAWGSRDEQYF | TGTGCCAGCAGCTTAGCTTGGGGGAGTCGCGATGAGCAGTACTTC
NA | TRBD1 | TRBJ1-4 | TRBV19 | CASHRGRGEKLFF | TGTGCCAGTCACAGGGGAAGAGGTGAAAAACTGTTTTTT
NA | TRBD1 | TRBJ1-6 | TRBV6-5 | CASSYWTGRHSPLHF | TGTGCCAGCAGTTACTGGACAGGGAGGCATTCACCCCTCCACTTT
once | NA | TRBJ1-1 | TRBV6-4 | CASSALRGTEAFF | TGTGCCAGCAGTGCCCTAAGGGGGACTGAAGCTTTCTTT
NA | TRBD2 | TRBJ2-2 | TRBV5-1 | CASSAGGPTGELFF | TGCGCCAGCAGCGCGGGGGGGCCCACCGGGGAGCTGTTTTTT
NA | TRBD1 | TRBJ1-2 | TRBV5-1 | CASSPDRGTYGYTF | TGCGCCAGCAGCCCGGACAGGGGGACCTATGGCTACACCTTC
few | NA | TRBJ2-7 | TRBV7-9 | CASSLYPGRGEQYF | TGTGCCAGCAGCTTATATCCGGGACGTGGGGAGCAGTACTTC
NA | NA | TRBJ1-2 | TRBV18 | CASSPRSDNNYGYTF | TGTGCCAGCTCACCACGGTCGGACAATAACTATGGCTACACCTTC
NA | NA | TRBJ1-1 | TRBV6-6 | CASSTTRGITEAFF | TGTGCCAGCAGTACAACTAGGGGTATCACTGAAGCTTTCTTT
NA | TRBD1 | TRBJ2-3 | TRBV27 | CASRTRTGPSPTDTQYF | TGTGCCAGCAGAACCCGGACAGGGCCGTCACCCACAGATACGCAGTATTTT
NA | NA | TRBJ2-1 | TRBV9 | CASSVGIQVSLYNEQFF | TGTGCCAGCAGCGTAGGGATTCAGGTCAGCCTTTACAATGAGCAGTTCTTC
NA | TRBD2 | TRBJ2-5 | TRBV11-3 | CASSSTSGWGETQYF | TGTGCCAGCAGCTCTACTAGCGGTTGGGGAGAGACTCAGTACTTC
NA | TRBD1 | TRBJ2-7 | TRBV6-5 | CASSRSTGAYVEQYF | TGTGCCAGCAGTCGCTCGACAGGGGCCTACGTCGAGCAGTACTTC
NA | TRBD2 | TRBJ2-5 | TRBV7-6 | CASSSSGRAETQYF | TGTGCCAGCAGCTCGAGTGGGAGGGCAGAGACCCAGTACTTC
NA | NA | TRBJ1-1 | TRBV6-1 | CASSHDSVEAFF | TGTGCCAGCAGTCATGACAGCGTTGAAGCTTTCTTT
once | TRBD1 | TRBJ2-3 | TRBV5-8 | CASSSRGDSDTQYF | TGTGCCAGCAGCTCGAGAGGGGACAGCGATACGCAGTATTTT
NA | TRBD1 | TRBJ1-2 | TRBV4-3 | CASSQEPGTASYGYTF | TGCGCCAGCAGCCAGGAGCCCGGGACAGCGAGCTATGGCTACACCTTC
NA | TRBD1 | TRBJ1-3 | TRBV7-9 | CASSPGQGARRNTIYF | TGTGCCAGCAGCCCAGGACAGGGGGCGCGAAGGAACACCATATATTTT
NA | NA | TRBJ2-2 | TRBV15 | CATSRGNPNTGELFF | TGTGCCACCTCTCGGGGTAACCCGAACACCGGGGAGCTGTTTTTT
NA | TRBD1 | TRBJ2-7 | TRBV5-4 | CASGRDRGFEQYF | TGTGCCAGCGGCCGGGACAGGGGGTTCGAGCAGTACTTC
few | TRBD1 | TRBJ2-7 | TRBV5-1 | CASSLVGGPGQGVYEQYF | TGCGCCAGCAGCTTGGTGGGGGGCCCGGGACAGGGAGTTTACGAGCAGTACTTC